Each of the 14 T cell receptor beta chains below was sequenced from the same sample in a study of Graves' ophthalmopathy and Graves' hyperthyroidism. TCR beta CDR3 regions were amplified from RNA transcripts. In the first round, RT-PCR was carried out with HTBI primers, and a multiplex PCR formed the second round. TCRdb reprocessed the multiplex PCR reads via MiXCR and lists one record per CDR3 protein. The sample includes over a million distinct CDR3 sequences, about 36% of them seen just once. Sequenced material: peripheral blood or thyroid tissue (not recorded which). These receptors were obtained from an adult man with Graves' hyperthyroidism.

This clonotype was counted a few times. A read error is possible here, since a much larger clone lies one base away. This chain's CDR3 is CSARLHGTPHQPQHF. The CDR3 coding sequence is TGCAGTGCTAGACTTCACGGGACACCTCATCAGCCCCAGCATTTT. The V call is TRBV20-1, the J call TRBJ1-5; a possible D gene is TRBD1 (6 bases). Germline CDR1 DFQATT, CDR2 SNEGSKA (reference sequence). Trimming took 2 bases from V and 5 from J, leaving 16 bases between them. CDR3 length: 15 residues.

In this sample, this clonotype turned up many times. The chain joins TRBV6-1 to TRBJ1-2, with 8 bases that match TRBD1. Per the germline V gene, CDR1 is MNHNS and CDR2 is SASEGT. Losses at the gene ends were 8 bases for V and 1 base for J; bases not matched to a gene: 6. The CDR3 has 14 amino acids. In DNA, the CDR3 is TGTGCCAGCTCGGGACAGGCGCTTAACTATGGCTACACCTTC. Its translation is CASSGQALNYGYTF.

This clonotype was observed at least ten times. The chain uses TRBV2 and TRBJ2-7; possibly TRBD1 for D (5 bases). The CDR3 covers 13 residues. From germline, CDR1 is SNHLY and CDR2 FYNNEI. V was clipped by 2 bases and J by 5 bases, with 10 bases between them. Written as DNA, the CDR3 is TGTGCCAGCAGTGAACAGGGTATTAACGAGCAGTACTTC. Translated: CASSEQGINEQYF.

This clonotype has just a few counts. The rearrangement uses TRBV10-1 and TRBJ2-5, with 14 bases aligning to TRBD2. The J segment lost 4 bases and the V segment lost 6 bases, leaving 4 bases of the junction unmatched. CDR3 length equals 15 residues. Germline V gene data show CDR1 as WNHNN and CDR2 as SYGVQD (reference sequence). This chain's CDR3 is CASSGTSGSRETQYF. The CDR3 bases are TGCGCCAGCAGCGGGACTAGCGGGAGTCGAGAGACCCAGTACTTC.

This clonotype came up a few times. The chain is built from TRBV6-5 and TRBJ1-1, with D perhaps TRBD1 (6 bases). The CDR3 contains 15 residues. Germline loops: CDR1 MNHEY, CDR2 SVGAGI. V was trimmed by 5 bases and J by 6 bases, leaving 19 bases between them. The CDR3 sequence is CASSPGQLGTPEAFF. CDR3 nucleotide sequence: TGTGCCAGCAGTCCAGGACAGCTTGGGACCCCTGAAGCTTTCTTT.

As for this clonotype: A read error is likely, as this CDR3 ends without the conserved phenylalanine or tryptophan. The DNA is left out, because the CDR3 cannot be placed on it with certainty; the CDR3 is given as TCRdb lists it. The CDR3 region is CSVVAGGTANT. This chain connects TRBV29-1 to TRBJ2-7; the DNA was not compared with TRBD1, the D call given in the table. Germline lookup yields CDR1 SQVTM and CDR2 ANQGSEA. The CDR3 contains 11 residues when both ends are counted.

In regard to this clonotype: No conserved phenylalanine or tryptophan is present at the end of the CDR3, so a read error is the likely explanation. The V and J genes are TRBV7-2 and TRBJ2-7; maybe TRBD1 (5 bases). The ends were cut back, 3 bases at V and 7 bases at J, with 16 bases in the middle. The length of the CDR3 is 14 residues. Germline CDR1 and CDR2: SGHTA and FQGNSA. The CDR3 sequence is CASSLVGRVGEQYL. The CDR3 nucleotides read TGTGCCAGCAGCTTGGTAGGCAGGGTAGGTGAGCAGTACCTC.

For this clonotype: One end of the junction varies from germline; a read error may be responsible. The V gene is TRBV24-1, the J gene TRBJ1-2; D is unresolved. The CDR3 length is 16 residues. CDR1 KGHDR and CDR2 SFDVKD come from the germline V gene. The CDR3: CATSDSQFTGRKGCTF. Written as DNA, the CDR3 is TGTGCCACCAGTGATTCCCAATTTACGGGGAGGAAAGGCTGCACCTTC.

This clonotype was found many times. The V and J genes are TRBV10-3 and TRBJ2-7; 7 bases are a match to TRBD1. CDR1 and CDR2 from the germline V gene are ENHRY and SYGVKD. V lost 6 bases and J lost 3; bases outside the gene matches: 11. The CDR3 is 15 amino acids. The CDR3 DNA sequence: TGTGCCATCAGGGGACCACAGCAGGGGGACTACGAGCAGTACTTC. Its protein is CAIRGPQQGDYEQYF.

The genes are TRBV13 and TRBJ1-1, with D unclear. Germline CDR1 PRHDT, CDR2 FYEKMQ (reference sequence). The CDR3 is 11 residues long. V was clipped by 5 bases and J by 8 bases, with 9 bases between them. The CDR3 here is CASSHEREAFF. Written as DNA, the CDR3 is TGTGCCAGCAGCCATGAGAGGGAAGCTTTCTTT.

The DNA of the CDR3 is TGTGCCAGCAGCCGGGGGGACAGGGAAGAATGTGGAAACACCATATATTTT. Translating gives CASSRGDREECGNTIYF. The gene calls are TRBV6-4 and TRBJ1-3; TRBD1 aligns across 9 bases. After removal of 6 bases from V and 3 bases from J, the junction contained 12 bases not matched to a gene. Germline CDR1 reads MRHNA; CDR2 reads SNTAGT. The CDR3 loop spans 17 amino acids.

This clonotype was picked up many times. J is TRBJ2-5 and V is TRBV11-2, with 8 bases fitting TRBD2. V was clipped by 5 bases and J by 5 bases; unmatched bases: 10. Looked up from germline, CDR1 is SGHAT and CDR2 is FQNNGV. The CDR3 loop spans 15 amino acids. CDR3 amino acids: CASSRTAGGTETQYF. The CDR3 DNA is TGTGCCAGCAGCCGAACGGCGGGGGGAACGGAGACCCAGTACTTC.

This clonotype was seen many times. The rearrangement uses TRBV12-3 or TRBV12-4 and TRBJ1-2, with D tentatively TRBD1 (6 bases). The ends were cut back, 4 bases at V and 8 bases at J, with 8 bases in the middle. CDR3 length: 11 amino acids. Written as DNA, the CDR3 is TGTGCCAGCAGTTCGACAGGCGGCTACACCTTC. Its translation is CASSSTGGYTF.

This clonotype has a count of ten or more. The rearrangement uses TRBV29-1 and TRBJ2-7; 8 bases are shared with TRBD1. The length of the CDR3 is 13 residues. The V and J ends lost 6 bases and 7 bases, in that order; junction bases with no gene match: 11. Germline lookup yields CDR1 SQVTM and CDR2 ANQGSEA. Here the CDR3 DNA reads TGCAGCGTCCGACAGGGGCCGAGGGTGGAGCAGTACTTC. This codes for CSVRQGPRVEQYF.